This paragraph reports one T cell receptor beta chain. The data originate from a study of T cell changes during pregnancy in multiple sclerosis. The CDR3 is 14 amino acids. Germline CDR1 SGHNT, CDR2 YENEEA. The trim removed 5 bases at V and 7 bases at J, leaving 5 bases unmatched. Sequencing used immunoSEQ multiplex PCR; TCRdb keeps in-frame clones, though not all of them. Counted here are around 60,000 clones, 92% occurring once; the ten biggest clones make up less than 3%. The chain couples TRBV11-3 to TRBJ1-6; the match to TRBD1 covers 7 bases. The source of this sequence is a female donor in good health, enrolled as a control in a pregnancy study. The sample consisted of peripheral blood, taken in the second trimester of pregnancy. DNA of the CDR3: TGTGCCAGCAGCGCGGGGACAGAGAATTCACCCCTCCACTTT. It specifies CASSAGTENSPLHF.